These T cell receptor beta chains were read from a single sample in a study of neurological immune-mediated disorders. TCRdb re-called the 5' RACE reads with MiXCR, one entry per CDR3 protein. The sample consists of 77,000 or so distinct CDR3 sequences, roughly 10% of them appearing once. Sequences were obtained from PBMCs. These receptors were obtained from a man aged 45 to 65 in good health. Both conserved end residues are part of each CDR3. A D gene is named only where the DNA matches it firmly. Clone size is stated in some rows and not others, as once, few, many or a class when expanded.

J,V,size,D,CDR3,DNA
TRBJ1-2,TRBV7-6,few,TRBD1,CASSYRTGSNYGYTF,TGTGCCAGCAGCTATAGGACAGGATCGAACTATGGCTACACCTTC
TRBJ2-7,TRBV5-1,many,TRBD2,CASSFGSGLATYEQYF,TGCGCCAGCAGCTTCGGATCGGGACTAGCCACCTACGAGCAGTACTTC
TRBJ2-3,TRBV6-5,many,TRBD2,CASSPPRGGVSSTDTQYF,TGTGCCAGCAGCCCCCCTCGGGGGGGTGTTTCTAGCACAGATACGCAGTATTTT
TRBJ2-7,TRBV21-1,many,-,CASSKGLAESSYEQYF,TGTGCCAGCAGCAAAGGCCTAGCGGAAAGCTCCTACGAGCAGTACTTC
TRBJ2-6,TRBV2,-,TRBD1,CASTGTEFSGVNVLTF,TGTGCCAGCACCGGGACAGAATTCTCTGGGGTCAACGTCCTGACTTTC
TRBJ1-5,TRBV12-3/TRBV12-4,many,-,CASSLQQRRDQPQHF,TGTGCCAGCAGTTTACAACAGAGGAGGGATCAGCCCCAGCATTTT
TRBJ2-1,TRBV10-2,many,-,CASSVPGGDNEQFF,TGCGCCAGCAGTGTTCCAGGGGGGGACAATGAGCAGTTCTTC
TRBJ2-5,TRBV18,-,-,CASSPRTEVGQETQYF,TGTGCCAGCTCACCCAGGACAGAAGTGGGTCAAGAGACCCAGTACTTC
TRBJ2-2,TRBV5-1,many,-,CASSLVVIGGRGTGELFF,TGCGCCAGCAGCTTGGTAGTGATCGGGGGGCGCGGCACCGGGGAGCTGTTTTTT
TRBJ1-1,TRBV28,many,-,CASSLSGGGWNTEAFF,TGTGCCAGCAGTTTATCAGGAGGAGGATGGAACACTGAAGCTTTCTTT
TRBJ2-1,TRBV4-2,many,TRBD2,CASSQRTSGEQFF,TGTGCCAGCAGCCAACGGACTAGCGGAGAGCAGTTCTTC
TRBJ2-7,TRBV18,many,TRBD2,CASSSTSGSHEQYF,TGTGCCAGCTCAAGTACTAGCGGGAGCCACGAGCAGTACTTC
TRBJ2-5,TRBV29-1,many,-,CSGSRDQQETQYF,TGCAGCGGATCCCGGGACCAACAAGAGACCCAGTACTTC
TRBJ2-1,TRBV7-2,-,-,CASSLRSGHCLNEQFF,TGTGCCAGCAGCTTAAGGTCGGGACATTGCCTCAATGAGCAGTTCTTC
TRBJ2-3,TRBV20-1,many,TRBD1,CSARDPGTGATDTQYF,TGCAGTGCTAGAGATCCCGGGACAGGGGCCACAGATACGCAGTATTTT
TRBJ2-5,TRBV28,few,TRBD1,CASTGGDRGRETQYF,TGTGCCAGCACCGGAGGGGACAGGGGGCGGGAGACCCAGTACTTC
TRBJ2-1,TRBV20-1,many,TRBD2,CSAAGPGGEQFF,TGCAGTGCCGCCGGACCGGGAGGGGAGCAGTTCTTC
TRBJ2-5,TRBV12-3/TRBV12-4,many,TRBD2,CASSSPGGGLGTQYF,TGTGCCAGCAGTTCGCCCGGCGGGGGGCTGGGGACCCAGTACTTC
TRBJ2-7,TRBV2,many,-,CASSEEPGTYEQYF,TGTGCCAGCAGTGAAGAGCCAGGAACCTACGAGCAGTACTTC
TRBJ1-1,TRBV5-1,many,TRBD1,CASSPSGTVNTEAFF,TGCGCCAGCAGCCCCTCCGGGACAGTGAACACTGAAGCTTTCTTT
TRBJ1-5,TRBV6-2/TRBV6-3,-,-,CASSVIMDQPQHF,TGTGCCAGCAGTGTAATTATGGATCAGCCCCAGCATTTT
TRBJ1-2,TRBV20-1,many,-,CSARGPNYGYTF,TGCAGTGCTAGAGGCCCTAACTATGGCTACACCTTC
TRBJ1-4,TRBV5-5,many,-,CASSFAGTATNEKLFF,TGTGCCAGCAGCTTCGCCGGGACCGCAACTAATGAAAAACTGTTTTTT
TRBJ2-1,TRBV20-1,many,TRBD2,CSARDSLTSGNEQFF,TGCAGTGCTAGAGATTCCCTAACTAGCGGTAATGAGCAGTTCTTC
TRBJ2-7,TRBV5-1,many,TRBD1,CASSFPGTGDPYEQYF,TGCGCCAGCAGCTTCCCCGGGACAGGGGACCCCTACGAGCAGTACTTC
TRBJ2-2,TRBV10-3,-,-,CAISGGQNANTVEMFF,TGTGCCATCAGTGGCGGACAGAACGCGAACACCGTGGAGATGTTTTTT
TRBJ2-6,TRBV9,many,TRBD2,CASSPMGVAGSGANVLTF,TGTGCCAGCAGCCCGATGGGGGTAGCGGGCTCTGGGGCCAACGTCCTGACTTTC
TRBJ1-2,TRBV12-3/TRBV12-4,many,TRBD1,CASSPRTGGGYGYTF,TGTGCCAGCAGTCCACGGACAGGGGGCGGCTATGGCTACACCTTC
TRBJ2-7,TRBV29-1,many,TRBD1,CSVDLTGGSYEQYF,TGCAGCGTTGATCTGACAGGGGGGTCCTACGAGCAGTACTTC
TRBJ1-1,TRBV7-2,many,TRBD1,CASSRTGPEAFF,TGTGCCAGCAGCAGGACAGGGCCTGAAGCTTTCTTT
TRBJ1-1,TRBV14,many,-,CASSQYWPNTEAFF,TGTGCCAGCAGCCAATATTGGCCGAACACTGAAGCTTTCTTT
TRBJ1-2,TRBV9,many,TRBD1,CASTEKDRGYGYTF,TGTGCCAGCACCGAGAAAGACAGGGGTTATGGCTACACCTTC
TRBJ2-4,TRBV7-2,many,-,CASSFLGTPRDIQYF,TGTGCCAGCAGCTTTCTCGGGACACCCAGGGACATTCAGTACTTC
TRBJ1-4,TRBV5-1,many,-,CASSLQSSNEKLFF,TGCGCCAGCAGCCTTCAAAGCTCGAATGAAAAACTGTTTTTT
TRBJ2-3,TRBV6-5,many,-,CASSRSTATLVDTQYF,TGTGCCAGCAGCCGATCGACAGCTACTCTCGTAGATACGCAGTATTTT
TRBJ2-3,TRBV7-6,many,-,CASSSGAGTDTQYF,TGTGCCAGCAGCTCAGGGGCGGGCACAGATACGCAGTATTTT
TRBJ2-4,TRBV29-1,many,TRBD1,CSVVRTGVRSDIQYF,TGCAGCGTCGTTAGGACAGGGGTGCGTAGTGACATTCAGTACTTC